This T cell receptor beta chain was documented in a study of regulatory T cells in long-lasting Graves disease. The germline V gene has CDR1 SNHLY and CDR2 FYNNEI. This CDR3 region has 15 residues. Trimming took off 4 bases at V and 0 bases at J, with 10 bases between the two ends. Documented time point: newly diagnosed GD, antithyroid drugs for less than 3 months. Researchers made the TCR library from RNA that was extracted from PBMCs. The patients were drawn from one endocrinology department in Xi'an, China. Relying on iRepertoire HTBI primers and Arm-PCR of CDR3 regions, the team built TCR beta libraries. MiXCR was run by TCRdb on the multiplex PCR reads, yielding one entry per CDR3 protein. The sample carries around 250,000 distinct CDR3 sequences, around 21% recorded once.

The chain is built from TRBV2 and TRBJ2-1; D is ambiguous. The sequence was collected from a female donor with Graves disease. Sequenced material: peripheral blood mononuclear cells (PBMCs), taken at new diagnosis, from a patient treated with antithyroid drugs. DNA of the CDR3: TGTGCCAGCAGTGTTAGGTCGAGCTCCTACAATGAGCAGTTCTTC. It is translated as CASSVRSSSYNEQFF.